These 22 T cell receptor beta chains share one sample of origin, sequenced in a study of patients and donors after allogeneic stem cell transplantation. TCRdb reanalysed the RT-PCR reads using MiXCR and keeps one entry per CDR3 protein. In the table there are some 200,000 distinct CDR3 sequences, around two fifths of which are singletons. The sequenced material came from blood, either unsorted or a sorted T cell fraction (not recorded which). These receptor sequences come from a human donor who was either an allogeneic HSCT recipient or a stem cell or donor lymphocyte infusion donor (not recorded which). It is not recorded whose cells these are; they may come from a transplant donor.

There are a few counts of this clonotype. Written as DNA, the CDR3 is TGTGCCAGCAGCTTAGAGCAAGCAACTAATGAAAAACTGTTTTTT. This sequence encodes CASSLEQATNEKLFF. The V call is TRBV7-2, the J call TRBJ1-4; D ambiguous. Germline CDR1 SGHTA, CDR2 FQGNSA. V lost 1 base to trimming and J lost 0 bases, with 6 bases between them. The CDR3 is 15 residues long. The full variable domain, rest sourced from reference TRBV7-2 and TRBJ1-4, is GAGVSQSPSNKVTEKGKDVELRCDPISGHTALYWYRQSLGQGLEFLIYFQGNSAPDKSGLPSDRFSAERTGGSVSTLTIQRTQQEDSAVYLCASSLEQATNEKLFFGSGTQLSVL.

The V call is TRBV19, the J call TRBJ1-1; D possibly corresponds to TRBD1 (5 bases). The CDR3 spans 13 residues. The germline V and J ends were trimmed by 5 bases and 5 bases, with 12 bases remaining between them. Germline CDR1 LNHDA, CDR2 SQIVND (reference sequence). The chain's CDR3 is CASSAVRETEAFF. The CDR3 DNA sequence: TGTGCCAGTAGTGCGGTCAGGGAAACTGAAGCTTTCTTT.

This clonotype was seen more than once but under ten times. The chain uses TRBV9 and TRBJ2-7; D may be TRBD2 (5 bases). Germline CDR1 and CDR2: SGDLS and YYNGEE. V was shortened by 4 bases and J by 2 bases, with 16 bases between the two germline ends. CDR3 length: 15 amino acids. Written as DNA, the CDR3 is TGTGCCAGCAGCTCCCTCCCGGGGTGGACCTACGAGCAGTACTTC. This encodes CASSSLPGWTYEQYF.

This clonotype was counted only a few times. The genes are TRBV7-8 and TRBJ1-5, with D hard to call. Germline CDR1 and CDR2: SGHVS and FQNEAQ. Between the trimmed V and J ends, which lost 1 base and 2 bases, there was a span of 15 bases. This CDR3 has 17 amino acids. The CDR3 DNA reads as TGTGCCAGCAGCTTAGAATCACGGCGTCAGGGCAATCAGCCCCAGCATTTT. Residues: CASSLESRRQGNQPQHF.

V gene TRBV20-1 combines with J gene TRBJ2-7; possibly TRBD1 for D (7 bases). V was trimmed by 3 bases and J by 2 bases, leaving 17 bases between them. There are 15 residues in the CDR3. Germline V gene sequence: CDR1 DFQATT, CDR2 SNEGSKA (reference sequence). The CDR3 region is CSASNRGGGTYEQYF. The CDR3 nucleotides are TGCAGTGCTAGTAACAGGGGAGGAGGGACCTACGAGCAGTACTTC.

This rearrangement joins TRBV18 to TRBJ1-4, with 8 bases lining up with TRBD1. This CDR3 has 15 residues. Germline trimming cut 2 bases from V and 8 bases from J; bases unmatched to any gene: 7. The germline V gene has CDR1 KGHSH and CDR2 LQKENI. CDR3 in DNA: TGTGCCAGCTCACCATCGACAGGGGTTGCGGAAAAACTGTTTTTT. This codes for CASSPSTGVAEKLFF.

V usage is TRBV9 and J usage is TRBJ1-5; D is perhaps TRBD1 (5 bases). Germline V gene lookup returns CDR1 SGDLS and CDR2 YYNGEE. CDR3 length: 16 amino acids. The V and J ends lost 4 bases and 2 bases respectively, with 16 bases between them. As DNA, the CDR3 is TGTGCCAGCAGCCCTGGAGGGGAAGAGGGCAATCAGCCCCAGCATTTT. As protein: CASSPGGEEGNQPQHF.

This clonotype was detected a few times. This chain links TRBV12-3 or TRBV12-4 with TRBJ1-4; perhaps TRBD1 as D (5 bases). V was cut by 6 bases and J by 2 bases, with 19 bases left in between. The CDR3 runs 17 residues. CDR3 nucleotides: TGTGCCAGCAGCTGGGGCCCAAACAGTCCCACTAATGAAAAACTGTTTTTT. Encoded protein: CASSWGPNSPTNEKLFF.

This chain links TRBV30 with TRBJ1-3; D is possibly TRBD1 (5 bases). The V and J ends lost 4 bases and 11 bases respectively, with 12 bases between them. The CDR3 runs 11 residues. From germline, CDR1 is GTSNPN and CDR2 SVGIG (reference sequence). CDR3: CAWTSGLAIYF. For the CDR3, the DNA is TGTGCCTGGACCTCAGGGCTCGCCATATATTTT.

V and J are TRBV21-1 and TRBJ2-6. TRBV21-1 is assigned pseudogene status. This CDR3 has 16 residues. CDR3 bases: TGTGCCAGCAGCAAATGGATGTCTTCTGGGGCCAACGTCCTGACTTTC. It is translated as CASSKWMSSGANVLTF.

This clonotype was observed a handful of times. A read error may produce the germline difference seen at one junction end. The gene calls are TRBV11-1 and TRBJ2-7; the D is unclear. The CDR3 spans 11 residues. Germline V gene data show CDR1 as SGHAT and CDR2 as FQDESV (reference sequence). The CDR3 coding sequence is TGTGCCAGCAGCTTAACTGGGGAATCGCACTTC. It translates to CASSLTGESHF.

CDR3 in DNA: TGTGCCAGCAGGGTGGGATACACCGGGGAGCTGTTTTTT. It yields the protein CASRVGYTGELFF. The V and J genes are TRBV27 and TRBJ2-2; D not certain. The CDR3 is 13 residues long. V was cut by 6 bases and J by 3 bases, with 8 bases left in between. Germline CDR1 reads MNHEY; CDR2 reads SMNVEV (reference sequence).

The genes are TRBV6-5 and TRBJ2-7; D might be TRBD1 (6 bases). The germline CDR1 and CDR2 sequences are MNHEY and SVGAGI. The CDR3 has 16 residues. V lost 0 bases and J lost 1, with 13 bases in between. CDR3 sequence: CASSYSMTGGSYEQYF. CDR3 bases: TGTGCCAGCAGTTACTCGATGACAGGCGGTTCCTACGAGCAGTACTTC.

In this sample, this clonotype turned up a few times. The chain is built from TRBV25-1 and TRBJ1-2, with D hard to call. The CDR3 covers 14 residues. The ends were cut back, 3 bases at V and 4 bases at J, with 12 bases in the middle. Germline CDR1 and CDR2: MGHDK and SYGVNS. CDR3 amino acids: CASSDSGIAYGYTF. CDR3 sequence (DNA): TGTGCCAGCAGTGATTCTGGGATTGCCTATGGCTACACCTTC.

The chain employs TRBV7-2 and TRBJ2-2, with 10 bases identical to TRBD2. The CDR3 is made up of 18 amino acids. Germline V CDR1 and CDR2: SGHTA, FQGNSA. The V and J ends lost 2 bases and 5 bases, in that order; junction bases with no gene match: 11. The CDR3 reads CASSLTLQREGFTGELFF. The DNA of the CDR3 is TGTGCCAGCAGCTTAACACTCCAGCGGGAGGGTTTTACCGGGGAGCTGTTTTTT.

CDR3 nucleotide sequence: TGTGCCAGCAGCAAAAGCGGGAGGTCCGGGGAGCTGTTTTTT. It yields the protein CASSKSGRSGELFF. V is TRBV7-9 and J is TRBJ2-2; the match to TRBD2 covers 9 bases. The CDR3 has 14 amino acids. CDR1 SEHNR and CDR2 FQNEAQ come from the germline V gene (reference sequence). The trim removed 5 bases at V and 6 bases at J, leaving 4 bases unmatched.

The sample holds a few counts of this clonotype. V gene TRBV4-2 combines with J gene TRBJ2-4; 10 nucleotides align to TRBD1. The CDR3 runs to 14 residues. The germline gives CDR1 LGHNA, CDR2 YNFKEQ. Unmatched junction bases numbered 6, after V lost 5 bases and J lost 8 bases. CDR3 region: CASSWDRGTDIQYF. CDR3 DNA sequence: TGTGCCAGCAGCTGGGACAGGGGTACGGACATTCAGTACTTC.

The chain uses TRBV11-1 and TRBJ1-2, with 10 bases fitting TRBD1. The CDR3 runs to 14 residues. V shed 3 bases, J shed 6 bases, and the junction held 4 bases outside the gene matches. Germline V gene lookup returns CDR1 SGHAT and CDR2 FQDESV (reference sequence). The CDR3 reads CASSFTTGGDGYTF. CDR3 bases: TGTGCCAGCAGCTTTACGACAGGGGGCGATGGCTACACCTTC.

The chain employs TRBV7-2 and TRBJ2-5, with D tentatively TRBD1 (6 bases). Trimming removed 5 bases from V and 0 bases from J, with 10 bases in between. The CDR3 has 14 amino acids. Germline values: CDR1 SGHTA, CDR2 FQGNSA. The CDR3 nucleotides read TGTGCCAGCAGCGCCAGGGGACACCAAGAGACCCAGTACTTC. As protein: CASSARGHQETQYF.

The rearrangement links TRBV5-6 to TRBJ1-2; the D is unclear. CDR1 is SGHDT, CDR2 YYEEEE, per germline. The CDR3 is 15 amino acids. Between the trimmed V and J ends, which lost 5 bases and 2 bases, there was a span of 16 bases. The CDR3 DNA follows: TGTGCCAGCAGTCCGGGCGCAGATTTAAACTATGGCTACACCTTC. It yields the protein CASSPGADLNYGYTF.

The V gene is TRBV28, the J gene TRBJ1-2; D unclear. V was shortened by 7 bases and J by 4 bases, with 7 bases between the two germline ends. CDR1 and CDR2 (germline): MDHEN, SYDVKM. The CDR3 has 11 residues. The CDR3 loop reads CASTPGYGYTF. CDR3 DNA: TGTGCCAGCACCCCCGGCTATGGCTACACCTTC.

The CDR3 loop is CASSSAGMMNTEAFF. The CDR3 nucleotides are TGTGCCAGCAGTTCTGCGGGCATGATGAACACTGAAGCTTTCTTT. This chain connects TRBV28 to TRBJ1-1, with no clear D. CDR3 size: 15 residues. The V gene lost 4 bases and the J gene lost 0 bases, with 12 bases spanning the gap. Germline-derived CDR1 and CDR2 are MDHEN and SYDVKM.